A selection of T cell receptor beta chains follows, all from one sample in a study of OX40 agonist ivuxolimab in advanced cancers. Sequenced by immunoSEQ multiplex PCR; TCRdb stores in-frame clones only, minus some. The sample lists roughly 48,000 clones; about 88% were seen once. The sequenced sample was CD4+ or CD8+ T cells sorted from blood, obtained in a trial of the OX40 agonist ivuxolimab. The receptors originated from an adult with an advanced solid tumor such as melanoma, head and neck, liver or kidney cancer. Each CDR3 is given with its conserved first and last residue. Each record gives: clone size, D gene, J gene, V gene, CDR3 DNA, CDR3 protein. D genes are given only for firm matches. Clone size appears in some rows only: once, few, many, or a class for an expanded clone.

size: NA; D: NA; J: TRBJ2-7; V: TRBV11-3; DNA: TGTGCCAGCAGTCCGGGACCGGGGGCCTACGAGCAGTACTTC; CDR3: CASSPGPGAYEQYF
size: NA; D: NA; J: TRBJ2-3; V: TRBV4-3; DNA: TGCGCCAGCAGCAACAGGGCCAGCACAGATACGCAGTATTTT; CDR3: CASSNRASTDTQYF
size: NA; D: NA; J: TRBJ1-6; V: TRBV30; DNA: TGTGCCTGGAGCCGGGACGGCCACTATAATTCACCCCTCCACTTT; CDR3: CAWSRDGHYNSPLHF
size: NA; D: TRBD1; J: TRBJ1-1; V: TRBV29-1; DNA: TGCAGCGTTCCACAGGGGGCAGGCACTGAAGCTTTCTTT; CDR3: CSVPQGAGTEAFF
size: NA; D: NA; J: TRBJ1-1; V: TRBV29-1; DNA: TGCAGCGTTTCCCAGGGAGGCACTGAAGCTTTCTTT; CDR3: CSVSQGGTEAFF
size: NA; D: NA; J: TRBJ1-5; V: TRBV2; DNA: TGTGCCAGCAGTGAGATCTGGCAGCCCCAGCATTTT; CDR3: CASSEIWQPQHF
size: NA; D: NA; J: TRBJ1-1; V: TRBV6-1; DNA: TGTGCCAGCAGTGAAGCTTGGGGATCCACTGAAGCTTTCTTT; CDR3: CASSEAWGSTEAFF
size: once; D: NA; J: TRBJ2-3; V: TRBV11-3; DNA: TGTGCCAGCAGCTCCCAGGGAAAGGAGACAGATACGCAGTATTTT; CDR3: CASSSQGKETDTQYF
size: NA; D: NA; J: TRBJ2-3; V: TRBV14; DNA: TGTGCCAGCAGCCAAGATCAAGCCTTCCACTCAGATACGCAGTATTTT; CDR3: CASSQDQAFHSDTQYF
size: NA; D: NA; J: TRBJ1-5; V: TRBV28; DNA: TGTGCCAGCAGTTTTTGGGACACCCGTCAGCCCCAGCATTTT; CDR3: CASSFWDTRQPQHF
size: NA; D: TRBD1; J: TRBJ1-2; V: TRBV4-1; DNA: TGCGCCAGCAGCCAAATTACAGGGGGAGACTATGGCTACACCTTC; CDR3: CASSQITGGDYGYTF
size: once; D: TRBD2; J: TRBJ2-1; V: TRBV28; DNA: TGTGCCAGCAGTTCCCTGAGCGGGGGGTACAATGAGCAGTTCTTC; CDR3: CASSSLSGGYNEQFF
size: NA; D: NA; J: TRBJ1-4; V: TRBV7-2; DNA: TGTGCCAGCAGCCGAAATCCGGGACATGGAGAAAAACTGTTTTTT; CDR3: CASSRNPGHGEKLFF
size: NA; D: TRBD2; J: TRBJ2-2; V: TRBV5-1; DNA: TGCGCCAGCAGCTTGAGTCTAGCGGACACCGGGGAGCTGTTTTTT; CDR3: CASSLSLADTGELFF
size: NA; D: NA; J: TRBJ2-4; V: TRBV11-2; DNA: TGTGCCAGCAGCTTAAGTCTAGGGGACATTCAGTACTTC; CDR3: CASSLSLGDIQYF
size: NA; D: TRBD2; J: TRBJ2-3; V: TRBV7-9; DNA: TGTGCCAGCAGCTTAATGGGGACTAGCGGCACAGATACGCAGTATTTT; CDR3: CASSLMGTSGTDTQYF
size: NA; D: NA; J: TRBJ2-2; V: TRBV7-2; DNA: TGTGCCAGCAGCATCATACTGAGCACCGGGGAGCTGTTTTTT; CDR3: CASSIILSTGELFF
size: NA; D: NA; J: TRBJ1-1; V: TRBV18; DNA: TGTGCCAGCTCACCACGGGTGGGGAACACTGAAGCTTTCTTT; CDR3: CASSPRVGNTEAFF
size: NA; D: TRBD1; J: TRBJ1-2; V: TRBV7-2; DNA: TGTGCCAGCACCCTTACGAGTACAGGGGGTAGCTATGGCTACACCTTC; CDR3: CASTLTSTGGSYGYTF
size: NA; D: TRBD2; J: TRBJ2-1; V: TRBV11-3; DNA: TGTGCCAGCAGTCGGGGAGGAGGTAGCGGGAGAAATGAGCAGTTCTTC; CDR3: CASSRGGGSGRNEQFF
size: NA; D: TRBD1; J: TRBJ1-1; V: TRBV28; DNA: TGTGCCAGCAGTGTCCTGACAGGGTTGAGGAGGTCCGGAGGAGCTTTCTTT; CDR3: CASSVLTGLRRSGGAFF
size: NA; D: TRBD2; J: TRBJ2-1; V: TRBV4-2; DNA: TGTGCCAGCAGCCATCTCCAGGAACTAGCGGGAGACGATGAGCAGTTCTTC; CDR3: CASSHLQELAGDDEQFF
size: NA; D: NA; J: TRBJ2-5; V: TRBV11-2; DNA: TGTGCCAGCAGCCTACAAGAGACCCAGTACTTC; CDR3: CASSLQETQYF
size: once; D: NA; J: TRBJ1-3; V: TRBV5-4; DNA: TGTGCCAGCAGCTTGGGGGGTGAAACTGGAAACACCATATATTTT; CDR3: CASSLGGETGNTIYF
size: NA; D: NA; J: TRBJ2-5; V: TRBV5-8; DNA: TGTGCCAGCAGCCGGGTTGCGGAGACCCAGTACTTC; CDR3: CASSRVAETQYF
size: NA; D: NA; J: TRBJ2-3; V: TRBV7-9; DNA: TGTGCCAGCAACCGGGACACCTGGGCCACAGATACGCAGTATTTT; CDR3: CASNRDTWATDTQYF
size: NA; D: TRBD2; J: TRBJ2-3; V: TRBV10-3; DNA: TGTGCCATCAGGTCTAGCGGGATTGCAGATACGCAGTATTTT; CDR3: CAIRSSGIADTQYF
size: NA; D: NA; J: TRBJ1-1; V: TRBV18; DNA: TGTGCCAGCTCACCGTCTTCGGGGGGCGTGAACACTGAAGCTTTCTTT; CDR3: CASSPSSGGVNTEAFF
size: NA; D: TRBD1; J: TRBJ2-1; V: TRBV5-4; DNA: TGTGCCAGCAGCTTCCGACAGGGGTACAATGAGCAGTTCTTC; CDR3: CASSFRQGYNEQFF
size: NA; D: NA; J: TRBJ1-4; V: TRBV9; DNA: TGTGCCAGCAGCGTAGGGTCCGGGAGCTATAATGAAAAACTGTTTTTT; CDR3: CASSVGSGSYNEKLFF
size: NA; D: TRBD2; J: TRBJ2-6; V: TRBV11-2; DNA: TGTGCCAGCAGCCCCCAGCGGGAGCCTTTCTCTGGGGCCAACGTCCTGACTTTC; CDR3: CASSPQREPFSGANVLTF
size: NA; D: NA; J: TRBJ2-2; V: TRBV19; DNA: TGTGCCAGTAGTATAGGAGACTATTTTACCCGAGGGGAGCTGTTTTTT; CDR3: CASSIGDYFTRGELFF
size: NA; D: TRBD1; J: TRBJ1-2; V: TRBV4-1; DNA: TGCGCCAGCAGCCGCAGACAGGGGCTCGATGGCTACACCTTC; CDR3: CASSRRQGLDGYTF
size: NA; D: NA; J: TRBJ1-1; V: TRBV5-1; DNA: TGCGCCAGCAGCTTGGCGAACCTGAACACTGAAGCTTTCTTT; CDR3: CASSLANLNTEAFF
size: NA; D: NA; J: TRBJ1-1; V: TRBV7-3; DNA: TGTGCCAGCAGCCTCCAAGAGAACACTGAAGCTTTCTTT; CDR3: CASSLQENTEAFF
size: NA; D: NA; J: TRBJ2-6; V: TRBV28; DNA: TGTGCCAGCAGCCTCACAGAATTCTCTGGGGCCAACGTCCTGACTTTC; CDR3: CASSLTEFSGANVLTF
size: NA; D: NA; J: TRBJ1-1; V: TRBV6-5; DNA: TGTGCCAGCAGTTACATTAGGGGGGCTGAAGCTTTCTTT; CDR3: CASSYIRGAEAFF
size: NA; D: NA; J: TRBJ1-4; V: TRBV27; DNA: TGTGCCAGCAGTTTTATTGGGCAGTTTTCTGAAAAACTGTTTTTT; CDR3: CASSFIGQFSEKLFF
size: NA; D: NA; J: TRBJ2-1; V: TRBV29-1; DNA: TGCAGCGTTTGGGACACCTCCTACAATGAGCAGTTCTTC; CDR3: CSVWDTSYNEQFF
size: medium-sized; D: NA; J: TRBJ1-6; V: TRBV6-5; DNA: TGTGCCAGCACCGGCAGTAATTCACCCCTCCACTTT; CDR3: CASTGSNSPLHF